The 2 T cell receptor beta chains below come from one sample, sequenced in a study of cytomegalovirus exposure and HLA in healthy donors. PCR was performed using 60 Vbeta and 13 Jbeta primers. Some clones are missing from TCRdb's copy, which holds only in-frame ones; the method was immunoSEQ multiplex PCR. The table includes hundreds of thousands of clones, 77% detected once. Sequencing used PBMCs. The receptors come from a woman aged 55-69 years in good health and CMV-seropositive.

The chain couples TRBV10-3 to TRBJ2-5; TRBD2 aligns across 7 bases. CDR1 and CDR2 (germline): ENHRY, SYGVKD. The CDR3 loop spans 14 amino acids. The J segment lost 1 base and the V segment lost 10 bases, leaving 9 bases of the junction unmatched. The DNA for the CDR3 is TGTGCCACAGGAGGCCGGGGGGTCCAAGAGACCCAGTACTTC. It specifies CATGGRGVQETQYF.

V is TRBV13 and J is TRBJ2-3; D possibly corresponds to TRBD2 (7 bases). Trimming removed 0 bases from V and 5 bases from J, with 12 bases in between. This CDR3 comprises 15 residues. Germline-derived CDR1 and CDR2 are PRHDT and FYEKMQ (reference sequence). DNA of the CDR3: TGTGCCAGCAGCTTAGGGGGGGGGCTAAAAGATACGCAGTATTTT. The encoded protein is CASSLGGGLKDTQYF.